The 28 T cell receptor beta chains presented below share a single source sample, sequenced in a study of T cells in Graves' hyperthyroidism and ophthalmopathy (dated by TCRdb to between 2018 and 2020). Receptor amplification or capture employed multiplex PCR. TCRdb shows the sequencer as Illumina HiSeq 2000. The TCR beta CDR3 regions were amplified from RNA transcripts. The TCR CDR3 was subjected to a first round of RT-PCR using the HTBI primer set and the Qiagen OneStep RT-PCR kit. Clones were called with MiXCR by TCRdb after fastp trimmed the public reads at Q25, and only in-frame beta chains were retained. Rows with a matching CDR3 protein are joined into one entry that keeps the most common DNA and genes. In this sample the table shows 700,000 or so distinct CDR3 sequences, about 17% of which occur a single time. The ten largest clones take up around 7.7% of the sample. The material sequenced was blood. The receptors were gathered from a man between 18 and 29 years old with Graves' hyperthyroidism.

The V call is TRBV7-4, the J call TRBJ2-5, with D possibly called TRBD1 or TRBD2 (6 bases each). V was shortened by 3 bases and J by 4 bases, with 15 bases between the two germline ends. The CDR3 length is 15 residues. Germline V gene data show CDR1 as SGHVT and CDR2 as SQSDAQ. The CDR3 spells CASSLQGGGGETQYF. Here the CDR3 DNA reads TGTGCCAGCAGCTTGCAAGGGGGAGGCGGAGAGACCCAGTACTTC.

The gene calls are TRBV12-3 or TRBV12-4 and TRBJ1-1, with TRBD1 as a possible D gene (5 bases). V lost 2 bases and J 0 bases, leaving 13 bases between the germline ends. This CDR3 contains 16 residues. The CDR3 region is CASSLMGDLMNTEAFF. The CDR3 coding sequence is TGTGCCAGCAGTTTAATGGGGGACCTCATGAACACTGAAGCTTTCTTT.

This clonotype has a count of ten or more. The rearrangement joins TRBV19 to TRBJ2-1; 9 bases align to TRBD2. Trimming at V came to 2 bases and at J to 7 bases, leaving 15 bases not matched to a gene. This CDR3 has 18 amino acids. CDR1 LNHDA and CDR2 SQIVND come from the germline V gene (reference sequence). The CDR3 DNA is TGTGCCAGTAGTATAATTGCTAGCGGGGACGCCCTAGGTAATGAGCAGTTCTTC. It is translated as CASSIIASGDALGNEQFF. Drawing the rest from reference TRBV19 and TRBJ2-1, the complete variable domain is DGGITQSPKYLFRKEGQNVTLSCEQNLNHDAMYWYRQDPGQGLRLIYYSQIVNDFQKGDIAEGYSVSREKKESFPLTVTSAQKNPTAFYLCASSIIASGDALGNEQFFGPGTRLTVL.

The V gene is TRBV6-2 or TRBV6-3, the J gene TRBJ2-7, with D maybe TRBD1 (5 bases). This CDR3 spans 16 amino acids. V lost 5 bases and J lost 7, with 24 bases in between. Germline lookup yields CDR1 MNHEY and CDR2 SVGEGT. The CDR3 here is CASSVDFGAGLGEQYF. In DNA, the CDR3 is TGTGCCAGCAGTGTTGATTTTGGGGCAGGGCTTGGGGAGCAGTACTTC.

This clonotype was detected only a few times. This chain uses TRBV5-4 with TRBJ2-4, with D perhaps being TRBD1 or TRBD2 (5 bases each). Trimming took 2 bases from V and 3 from J, leaving 12 bases between them. CDR3 length: 15 residues. Germline lookup yields CDR1 SGHNT and CDR2 YYREEE (reference sequence). CDR3 in amino acids: CASSFGGRNKNIQYF. CDR3 nucleotides: TGTGCCAGCAGCTTTGGGGGACGGAACAAAAACATTCAGTACTTC.

This chain links TRBV28 with TRBJ1-1; D is ambiguous. The CDR3 contains 14 residues. Germline assignment: CDR1 MDHEN and CDR2 SYDVKM. V lost 7 bases, J lost 6 bases, and 18 bases lay in between. CDR3 sequence: CASTLSWISSEAFF. The CDR3, as DNA: TGTGCCAGCACCCTATCCTGGATCTCGTCTGAAGCTTTCTTT.

Many counts were recorded for this clonotype. V is TRBV28 and J is TRBJ2-7; 8 bases fit TRBD2. The CDR3 has 15 amino acids. Trimming took 5 bases from V and 3 from J; bases not matched to a gene: 9. Germline CDR1 and CDR2: MDHEN and SYDVKM. Written as DNA, the CDR3 is TGTGCCAGCAGTGAAGCGGGAGCAACATACTACGAGCAGTACTTC. Translation: CASSEAGATYYEQYF. The full variable domain, completed using reference TRBV28 and TRBJ2-7, is DVKVTQSSRYLVKRTGEKVFLECVQDMDHENMFWYRQDPGLGLRLIYFSYDVKMKEKGDIPEGYSVSREKKERFSLILESASTNQTSMYLCASSEAGATYYEQYFGPGTRLTVT.

This clonotype was seen many times. V gene TRBV10-3 combines with J gene TRBJ2-5; TRBD2 aligns across 7 bases. CDR1 ENHRY and CDR2 SYGVKD come from the germline V gene. The V segment lost 0 bases and the J segment 4 bases; nucleotides outside the gene matches: 11. The length of the CDR3 is 17 residues. The CDR3 protein is CAISESSGGRRRETQYF. The CDR3, as DNA: TGTGCCATCAGTGAGTCCTCCGGCGGGAGACGTCGAGAGACCCAGTACTTC.

This clonotype occurred a few times. The chain employs TRBV10-3 and TRBJ2-1; the D is unclear. CDR1 and CDR2 from the germline V gene are ENHRY and SYGVKD. V was trimmed by 10 bases and J by 14 bases, leaving 21 bases between them. This CDR3 has 12 residues. The CDR3 DNA is TGTGCCACCTCCCCCGAGGCCTCAGGAGAGTTCTTC. Translated: CATSPEASGEFF.

This rearrangement joins TRBV5-8 to TRBJ2-5; tentatively, D is TRBD1 or TRBD2 (5 bases each). This CDR3 is 14 amino acids long. CDR1 and CDR2 (germline): SGHTS, YDEGEE. Trimming took 2 bases from V and 2 from J, leaving 10 bases between them. The CDR3 here is CASSFMGVQETQYF. The CDR3 DNA reads TGTGCCAGCAGCTTCATGGGGGTACAAGAGACCCAGTACTTC. Complete variable domain (other parts from reference TRBV5-8 and TRBJ2-5): EAGVTQSPTHLIKTRGQQATLRCSPISGHTSVYWYQQALGLGLQFLLWYDEGEERNRGNFPPRFSGRQFPNYSSELNVNALELEDSALYLCASSFMGVQETQYFGPGTRLLVL.

This clonotype was observed at least ten times. This chain connects TRBV30 to TRBJ1-2; no clear D gene. V lost 3 bases and J lost 2, with 7 bases in between. Germline values: CDR1 GTSNPN, CDR2 SVGIG (reference sequence). The CDR3 consists of 12 residues. CDR3: CAWSPGNYGYTF. CDR3 bases: TGTGCCTGGAGCCCGGGAAACTATGGCTACACCTTC.

This clonotype has a handful of counts. This sequence joins TRBV4-2 and TRBJ2-1; weak D call: TRBD2 (5 bases). V lost 1 base and J lost 3, with 13 bases in between. Germline CDR1 reads LGHNA; CDR2 reads YNFKEQ. The CDR3 covers 16 residues. CDR3 loop: CASSQAIGAVYNEQFF. CDR3 in DNA: TGTGCCAGCAGCCAAGCCATAGGAGCGGTCTACAATGAGCAGTTCTTC.

The sample holds many counts of this clonotype. This chain joins TRBV28 and TRBJ2-5; 7 nucleotides align to TRBD1. Germline V gene data show CDR1 as MDHEN and CDR2 as SYDVKM. Trimming cost V 5 bases and J 5 bases; bases outside gene matches: 17. The CDR3 is made up of 17 amino acids. The CDR3 DNA follows: TGTGCCAGCAGTCCCCCAGGGGGACCTACCCAAGGGGAGACCCAGTACTTC. Translated, it gives CASSPPGGPTQGETQYF.

In its sample, this clonotype was seen many times. The J gene is TRBJ2-7, the V gene TRBV12-3 or TRBV12-4; D is unclear. Trimming removed 4 bases at V and 0 bases at J, with 7 bases between. The CDR3 is 13 amino acids. CDR3 residues: CASSWASSYEQYF. As DNA, the CDR3 is TGTGCCAGCAGTTGGGCCAGCTCCTACGAGCAGTACTTC.

This clonotype was detected only a few times. The V gene is TRBV28, the J gene TRBJ2-2, with 9 positions matching TRBD1. The CDR3 is made up of 15 amino acids. Trimming cost V 6 bases and J 7 bases; bases outside gene matches: 9. Germline CDR1 is MDHEN and CDR2 is SYDVKM. CDR3 in amino acids: CASSRGQGWDGELFF. In nucleotides, the CDR3 is TGTGCCAGCAGCCGCGGACAGGGGTGGGACGGGGAGCTGTTTTTT.

There are many counts of this clonotype. The chain joins TRBV29-1 to TRBJ2-7, with 10 positions matching TRBD2. Germline assignment: CDR1 SQVTM and CDR2 ANQGSEA. This CDR3 is 14 amino acids long. Trimming took 4 bases from V and 0 from J; bases not matched to a gene: 3. CDR3 region: CSVAGTSDSYEQYF. The CDR3 nucleotides read TGCAGCGTTGCCGGGACTAGCGACTCCTACGAGCAGTACTTC.

This clonotype was seen ten or more times. J is TRBJ2-5 and V is TRBV7-9; D assignment may be TRBD1 or TRBD2 (6 bases each). This CDR3 is 14 amino acids long. Trimming stripped 3 bases from V and 7 bases from J, with 15 bases between. Germline values: CDR1 SEHNR, CDR2 FQNEAQ (reference sequence). The CDR3 sequence: CASSFRGLVWTQYF. Here the CDR3 DNA reads TGTGCCAGCAGCTTTCGGGGGCTCGTATGGACCCAGTACTTC.

At least ten counts were recorded for this clonotype. The chain has TRBV5-1 and TRBJ1-2; 7 bases align to TRBD1. The V and J ends lost 1 base and 2 bases, in that order; junction bases with no gene match: 5. The germline CDR1 and CDR2 sequences are SGHRS and YFSETQ. The CDR3 has 15 residues. CDR3 coding DNA: TGCGCCAGCAGCTTGCGACAGGGCCCGAACTATGGCTACACCTTC. Encoded protein: CASSLRQGPNYGYTF.

The V call is TRBV27, the J call TRBJ2-7, with TRBD2 matching over 13 bases. The junction had 6 bases not matched to a gene; V was cut back by 4 bases and J by 3 bases. The germline V gene encodes CDR1 MNHEY and CDR2 SMNVEV (reference sequence). The length of the CDR3 is 16 residues. CDR3 bases: TGTGCCAGCAGTTCGAGGGGACTAGCGGGAATCTACGAGCAGTACTTC. Its protein product is CASSSRGLAGIYEQYF.

This clonotype occurred a few times. This sequence joins TRBV18 and TRBJ1-4, with D unclear. V was pared by 1 base and J by 0 bases, with 12 bases between. In germline, CDR1 is KGHSH, CDR2 LQKENI. The CDR3 spans 17 residues. In DNA, the CDR3 is TGTGCCAGCTCACCACGGTTGGGCTCAACAACTAATGAAAAACTGTTTTTT. This sequence encodes CASSPRLGSTTNEKLFF.

This clonotype was detected ten times or more. The rearrangement joins TRBV12-3 or TRBV12-4 to TRBJ2-2; D might be TRBD2 (6 bases). Trimming left V 5 bases short and J 0 bases short, with 10 bases between. This CDR3 region has 15 residues. DNA for the CDR3: TGTGCCAGCAGTCCCCGACTAGCGAACACCGGGGAGCTGTTTTTT. It translates to CASSPRLANTGELFF.

V is TRBV20-1 and J is TRBJ2-3; D unresolved. This CDR3 has 12 residues. V was cut by 4 bases and J by 4 bases, with 9 bases left in between. Per germline, CDR1 DFQATT and CDR2 SNEGSKA (reference sequence). Here the CDR3 reads CSAIDSPDTQYF. For the CDR3, the DNA is TGCAGTGCTATTGACTCTCCAGATACGCAGTATTTT.

This clonotype appeared a single time. The chain uses TRBV3-1 and TRBJ2-1, with D perhaps TRBD1 (6 bases). The V gene's germline CDR1 is LGHDT and CDR2 YNNKEL (reference sequence). CDR3 length: 17 residues. V lost 0 bases and J 3 bases, leaving 15 bases between the germline ends. The CDR3 loop is CASSQDLGRGYYNEQFF. Written as DNA, the CDR3 is TGTGCCAGCAGCCAAGATTTGGGCAGGGGCTACTACAATGAGCAGTTCTTC.

The chain has TRBV7-8 and TRBJ1-4, with D possibly TRBD1 on 5 matching bases. The CDR3 runs to 14 residues. CDR1 and CDR2 from the germline V gene are SGHVS and FQNEAQ. V was shortened by 4 bases and J by 7 bases, with 13 bases between the two germline ends. The CDR3 nucleotides read TGTGCCAGCAGCTCCCAGGGTCTGGGTGAAAAACTGTTTTTT. Translated, it gives CASSSQGLGEKLFF.

J is TRBJ2-2 and V is TRBV20-1; TRBD2 agrees at 11 bases. Trimming removed 4 bases from V and 3 bases from J; junction bases left unmatched: 1. There are 14 residues in the CDR3. Germline V lookup: CDR1 DFQATT, CDR2 SNEGSKA (reference sequence). The CDR3 loop is CSAKTSGDTGELFF. The CDR3 coding sequence is TGCAGTGCTAAGACTAGCGGGGACACCGGGGAGCTGTTTTTT.

The chain combines TRBV12-3 or TRBV12-4 with TRBJ2-3, with 7 bases that match TRBD1. The CDR3 runs to 13 residues. The J segment lost 6 bases and the V segment lost 5 bases, leaving 5 bases of the junction unmatched. CDR3 coding DNA: TGTGCCAGCAGTCCGGGACAGTTTGATACGCAGTATTTT. This encodes CASSPGQFDTQYF.

The V and J genes are TRBV7-6 and TRBJ2-1; D might be TRBD1 or TRBD2, each matching 5 bases. The V gene lost 5 bases and the J gene lost 9 bases, with 14 bases spanning the gap. Germline V gene sequence: CDR1 SGHVS, CDR2 FNYEAQ. The CDR3 consists of 13 residues. CDR3 sequence reads: CASSLTRGGEQFF. The DNA of the CDR3 is TGTGCCAGCAGCCTGACCCGGGGCGGTGAGCAGTTCTTC.

This clonotype was seen ten or more times. This chain joins TRBV3-1 and TRBJ2-1; 8 bases fit TRBD1. Per germline, CDR1 LGHDT and CDR2 YNNKEL (reference sequence). The CDR3 runs 14 residues. V lost 4 bases, J lost 6 bases, and 5 bases stayed unmatched. The CDR3, as DNA: TGTGCCAGCAGCCCTTACACAGGGGGCAATGAGCAGTTCTTC. Its translation is CASSPYTGGNEQFF.